The 20 T cell receptor beta chains below were found in one sample sequenced in a study of OX40 agonist ivuxolimab in advanced cancers. Sequenced by immunoSEQ multiplex PCR; TCRdb stores in-frame clones only, minus some. The table includes approximately 70,000 clones, about 93% detected once. Sequences were derived from CD4+ or CD8+ T cells sorted from blood, sampled in a trial of the OX40 agonist ivuxolimab. The receptors shown here come from an adult with an advanced solid tumor such as melanoma, head and neck, liver or kidney cancer.

This sequence joins TRBV6-6 and TRBJ1-1, with 9 nucleotides matching TRBD1. Per the germline V gene, CDR1 is MNHNY and CDR2 is SVGAGI (reference sequence). The CDR3 consists of 14 residues. V was pared by 7 bases and J by 1 base, with 4 bases of the junction left unmatched. The DNA of the CDR3 is TGTGCCAGCACCGTGGGACAGGGGAACACTGAAGCTTTCTTT. Translated: CASTVGQGNTEAFF.

This chain connects TRBV9 to TRBJ2-7; D uncertain. Trimming took 0 bases from V and 2 from J, leaving 9 bases between them. Germline assignment: CDR1 SGDLS and CDR2 YYNGEE. The length of the CDR3 is 14 residues. CDR3 sequence (DNA): TGTGCCAGCAGCGTAGAGGGATTCACCTACGAGCAGTACTTC. It is translated as CASSVEGFTYEQYF.

In its sample, this clone was seen once. The chain links TRBV4-1 to TRBJ1-1; 7 positions agree with TRBD1. Germline V gene sequence: CDR1 MGHRA, CDR2 YSYEKL. CDR3 length: 16 amino acids. J was trimmed by 0 bases and V by 3 bases; bases with no gene match: 7. The CDR3 DNA is TGCGCCAGCAGCCAGGAACCGGGACAGATGAACACTGAAGCTTTCTTT. Its translation is CASSQEPGQMNTEAFF.

This chain links TRBV7-9 with TRBJ1-4; 9 nucleotides align to TRBD1. CDR3 length: 17 amino acids. Germline CDR1 and CDR2: SEHNR and FQNEAQ (reference sequence). V shed 4 bases and J 0 bases; nucleotides not matched to a gene: 6. CDR3 nucleotides: TGTGCCAGCAGCTCCTCGGGACAGGGACCAACTAATGAAAAACTGTTTTTT. This gives the protein CASSSSGQGPTNEKLFF.

The chain carries TRBV27 and TRBJ1-1; a possible D gene is TRBD1 (6 bases). Trimming stripped 4 bases from V and 0 bases from J, with 6 bases between. The CDR3 spans 13 residues. Germline-derived CDR1 and CDR2 are MNHEY and SMNVEV (reference sequence). For the CDR3, the DNA is TGTGCCAGCAGTTGGGACATGAACACTGAAGCTTTCTTT. Translated, it gives CASSWDMNTEAFF.

The CDR3 coding sequence is TGTGCCAGCAGTTTGGCCGGGGACCAGCCCCAGCATTTT. Translating it yields CASSLAGDQPQHF. V usage is TRBV27 and J usage is TRBJ1-5; D may be TRBD1 (5 bases). Deletions cut 3 bases from V and 7 bases from J, with 10 bases between. Germline V gene sequence: CDR1 MNHEY, CDR2 SMNVEV (reference sequence). This CDR3 is 13 amino acids long.

This clone was recorded only once. The chain joins TRBV19 to TRBJ1-4; D remains ambiguous. V was pared by 2 bases and J by 6 bases, with 1 base between. The germline V gene has CDR1 LNHDA and CDR2 SQIVND (reference sequence). This CDR3 region has 11 residues. CDR3 protein: CASSIYEKLFF. The CDR3 DNA follows: TGTGCCAGTAGTATATATGAAAAACTGTTTTTT.

This rearrangement joins TRBV28 to TRBJ2-1, with D unclear. This CDR3 has 14 amino acids. Germline V gene lookup returns CDR1 MDHEN and CDR2 SYDVKM. V was clipped by 3 bases and J by 8 bases, with 14 bases between them. The CDR3 DNA sequence: TGTGCCAGCAGTTTTTCCGACACGACCGATGAGCAGTTCTTC. This codes for CASSFSDTTDEQFF. The full variable domain, its missing parts supplied by reference TRBV28 and TRBJ2-1, is DVKVTQSSRYLVKRTGEKVFLECVQDMDHENMFWYRQDPGLGLRLIYFSYDVKMKEKGDIPEGYSVSREKKERFSLILESASTNQTSMYLCASSFSDTTDEQFFGPGTRLTVL.

This clone has only one observation. DNA of the CDR3: TGTGCTAGCCGACAGGGGCTGAACACTGAAGCTTTCTTT. Its protein product is CASRQGLNTEAFF. The chain carries TRBV12-5 and TRBJ1-1, with 8 bases aligning to TRBD1. The CDR3 is 13 amino acids. CDR1 is LGHNT and CDR2 is FRNRAP in the germline V gene. After removal of 9 bases from V and 0 bases from J, the junction contained 3 bases not matched to a gene.

The chain's CDR3 is CASSLAMQGLSGYTF. The CDR3 DNA is TGTGCCAGCAGCTTAGCGATGCAGGGGCTGAGTGGCTACACCTTC. The gene calls are TRBV7-9 and TRBJ1-2; possible D gene TRBD1, 6 bases. The CDR3 runs 15 residues. The germline gives CDR1 SEHNR, CDR2 FQNEAQ (reference sequence). The V gene lost 0 bases and the J gene lost 7 bases, with 15 bases spanning the gap.

The chain joins TRBV14 to TRBJ2-7; 9 bases fit TRBD1. Germline-derived CDR1 and CDR2 are SGHDN and FVKESK. V was clipped by 2 bases and J by 4 bases; unmatched bases: 3. The CDR3 runs to 14 residues. CDR3 coding DNA: TGTGCCAGCAGCCAACAGGACAGGGGTTACGAGCAGTACTTC. As protein: CASSQQDRGYEQYF.

The chain is built from TRBV28 and TRBJ2-5; D is unclear. The CDR3 is 19 amino acids. Germline CDR1 MDHEN, CDR2 SYDVKM. V was cut by 0 bases and J by 5 bases, with 25 bases left in between. The CDR3 DNA sequence: TGTGCCAGCAGTTTATGGGCGGTTTGGCAGACCCAACTCCGGGAGACCCAGTACTTC. Translated: CASSLWAVWQTQLRETQYF. The variable domain in full, with the rest retrieved from reference TRBV28 and TRBJ2-5, is DVKVTQSSRYLVKRTGEKVFLECVQDMDHENMFWYRQDPGLGLRLIYFSYDVKMKEKGDIPEGYSVSREKKERFSLILESASTNQTSMYLCASSLWAVWQTQLRETQYFGPGTRLLVL.

DNA for the CDR3: TGTGCTAGTGGTCTCTCCGGGGGCTACGAGCAGTACTTC. This codes for CASGLSGGYEQYF. V and J are TRBV12-5 and TRBJ2-7; the D gene is possibly TRBD2 (6 bases). The CDR3 extends over 13 amino acids. Germline V gene data show CDR1 as LGHNT and CDR2 as FRNRAP. Trimming pared 5 bases from V and 3 bases from J, leaving 11 bases between. The full variable domain, rest sourced from reference TRBV12-5 and TRBJ2-7, is DARVTQTPRHKVTEMGQEVTMRCQPILGHNTVFWYRQTMMQGLELLAYFRNRAPLDDSGMPKDRFSAEMPDATLATLKIQPSEPRDSAVYFCASGLSGGYEQYFGPGTRLTVT.

The V and J genes are TRBV2 and TRBJ1-1; D may be TRBD1 (6 bases). The ends were cut back, 7 bases at V and 0 bases at J, with 12 bases in the middle. The germline CDR1 and CDR2 sequences are SNHLY and FYNNEI. The CDR3 has 14 amino acids. CDR3 protein: CASTRDTVNTEAFF. DNA of the CDR3: TGTGCCAGCACCAGGGACACAGTGAACACTGAAGCTTTCTTT. Using reference TRBV2 and TRBJ1-1 for the parts outside the CDR3, the full variable domain is EPEVTQTPSHQVTQMGQEVILRCVPISNHLYFYWYRQILGQKVEFLVSFYNNEISEKSEIFDDQFSVERPDGSNFTLKIRSTKLEDSAMYFCASTRDTVNTEAFFGQGTRLTVV.

The table lists this clone with a count of one. The chain joins TRBV5-5 to TRBJ1-6; possibly TRBD1 for D (6 bases). Germline loops: CDR1 SGHKS, CDR2 YYEKEE (reference sequence). CDR3 length: 14 amino acids. The V end was cut by 4 bases, the J end by 7 bases, with 12 bases between. CDR3 sequence (DNA): TGTGCCAGCAGCCCAGGGGTAGGAAATTCACCCCTCCACTTT. It codes for CASSPGVGNSPLHF.

This rearrangement joins TRBV19 to TRBJ2-1, with TRBD2 identical over 7 bases. Losses at the gene ends were 7 bases for V and 9 bases for J; bases not matched to a gene: 9. Looked up from germline, CDR1 is LNHDA and CDR2 is SQIVND (reference sequence). This CDR3 spans 13 amino acids. DNA for the CDR3: TGTGCCAGTACTCTGGCGGGAGTCACTGAGCAGTTCTTC. Its protein product is CASTLAGVTEQFF.

The CDR3 DNA reads TGTGCCAGCAGCGTAGGGTCCGCGGAGGGGGAGACCCAGTACTTC. Translated: CASSVGSAEGETQYF. This rearrangement joins TRBV9 to TRBJ2-5; D may be TRBD2 (6 bases). Germline V gene lookup returns CDR1 SGDLS and CDR2 YYNGEE. The CDR3 has 15 amino acids. V was trimmed by 0 bases and J by 5 bases, leaving 14 bases between them.

This rearrangement joins TRBV9 to TRBJ2-1, with 7 bases that match TRBD2. Germline assignment: CDR1 SGDLS and CDR2 YYNGEE. This CDR3 comprises 15 residues. The J segment lost 3 bases and the V segment lost 1 base, leaving 4 bases of the junction unmatched. The CDR3: CASSVKAGDYNEQFF. CDR3 bases: TGTGCCAGCAGCGTAAAGGCGGGGGACTACAATGAGCAGTTCTTC. The variable domain in full, with the rest retrieved from reference TRBV9 and TRBJ2-1, is DSGVTQTPKHLITATGQRVTLRCSPRSGDLSVYWYQQSLDQGLQFLIQYYNGEERAKGNILERFSAQQFPDLHSELNLSSLELGDSALYFCASSVKAGDYNEQFFGPGTRLTVL.

The rearrangement uses TRBV7-9 and TRBJ2-1, with D perhaps matching TRBD2 (6 bases). Trimming stripped 5 bases from V and 2 bases from J, with 16 bases between. Germline V gives CDR1 SEHNR, CDR2 FQNEAQ (reference sequence). The CDR3 runs 16 residues. CDR3 region: CASSPRDSSTYNEQFF. The CDR3 DNA sequence: TGTGCCAGCAGCCCACGGGACTCAAGCACCTACAATGAGCAGTTCTTC.

The genes are TRBV27 and TRBJ2-2; TRBD2 is a possible D gene (5 bases). From germline, CDR1 is MNHEY and CDR2 SMNVEV (reference sequence). Trimming pared 7 bases from V and 4 bases from J, leaving 25 bases between. This CDR3 comprises 18 residues. As DNA, the CDR3 is TGTGCCAGCACCGGTCTTCCGGGCAGCCTGGCGGGCACCGGGGAGCTGTTTTTT. Amino acids: CASTGLPGSLAGTGELFF.